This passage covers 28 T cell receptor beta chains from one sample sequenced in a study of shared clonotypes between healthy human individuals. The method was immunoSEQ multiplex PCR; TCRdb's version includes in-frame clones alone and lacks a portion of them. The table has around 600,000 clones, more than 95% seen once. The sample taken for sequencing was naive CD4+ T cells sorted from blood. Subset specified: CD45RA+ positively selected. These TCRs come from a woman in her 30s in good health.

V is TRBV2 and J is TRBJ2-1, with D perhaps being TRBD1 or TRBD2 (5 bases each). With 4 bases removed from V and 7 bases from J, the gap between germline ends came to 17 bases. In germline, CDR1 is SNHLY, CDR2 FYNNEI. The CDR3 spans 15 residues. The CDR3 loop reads CASSGLRQGGNEQFF. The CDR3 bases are TGTGCCAGCAGTGGGCTTCGGCAGGGCGGGAATGAGCAGTTCTTC.

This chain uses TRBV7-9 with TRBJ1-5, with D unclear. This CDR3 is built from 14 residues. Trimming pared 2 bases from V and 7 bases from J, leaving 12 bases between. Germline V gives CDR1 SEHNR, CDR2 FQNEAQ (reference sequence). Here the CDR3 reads CASSLSGTAQPQHF. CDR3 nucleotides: TGTGCCAGCAGCTTAAGTGGCACGGCCCAGCCCCAGCATTTT.

The CDR3 sequence: CASSLESRGADTQYF. The CDR3 nucleotides are TGCGCCAGCAGCTTGGAAAGCCGTGGAGCAGATACGCAGTATTTT. The chain joins TRBV5-1 to TRBJ2-3; D remains ambiguous. This CDR3 is built from 15 residues. V lost 0 bases, J lost 4 bases, and 12 bases lay in between. From germline, CDR1 is SGHRS and CDR2 YFSETQ.

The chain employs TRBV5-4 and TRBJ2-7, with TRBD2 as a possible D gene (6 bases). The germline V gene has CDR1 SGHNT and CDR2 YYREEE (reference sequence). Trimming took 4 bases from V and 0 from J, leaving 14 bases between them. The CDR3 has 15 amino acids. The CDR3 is CASSGDSRSSYEQYF. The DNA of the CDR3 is TGTGCCAGCAGCGGGGACTCCAGGAGCTCCTACGAGCAGTACTTC.

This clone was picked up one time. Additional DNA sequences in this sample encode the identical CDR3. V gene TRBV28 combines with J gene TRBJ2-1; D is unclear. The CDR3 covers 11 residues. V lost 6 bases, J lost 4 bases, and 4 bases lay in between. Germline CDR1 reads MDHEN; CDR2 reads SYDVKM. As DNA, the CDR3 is TGTGCCAGCAGGACATACAATGAGCAGTTCTTC. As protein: CASRTYNEQFF.

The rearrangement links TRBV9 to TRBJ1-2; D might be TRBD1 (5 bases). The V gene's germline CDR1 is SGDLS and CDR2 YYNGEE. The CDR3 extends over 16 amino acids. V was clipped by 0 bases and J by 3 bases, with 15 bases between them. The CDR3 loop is CASSVGRVDSYYGYTF. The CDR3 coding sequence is TGTGCCAGCAGCGTAGGAAGAGTCGACAGCTACTATGGCTACACCTTC.

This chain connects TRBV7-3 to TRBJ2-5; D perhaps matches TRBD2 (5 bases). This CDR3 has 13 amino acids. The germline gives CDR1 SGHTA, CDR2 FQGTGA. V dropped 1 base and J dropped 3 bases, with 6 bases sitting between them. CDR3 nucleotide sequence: TGTGCCAGCAGCTTAATGAGGGAAGAGACCCAGTACTTC. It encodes CASSLMREETQYF.

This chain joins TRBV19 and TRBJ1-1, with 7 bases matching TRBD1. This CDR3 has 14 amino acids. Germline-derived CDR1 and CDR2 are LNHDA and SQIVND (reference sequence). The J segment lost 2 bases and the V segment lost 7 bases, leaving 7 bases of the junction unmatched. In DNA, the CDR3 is TGTGCCAGTAAGCTTGGACAGGTTAACACTGAAGCTTTCTTT. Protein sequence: CASKLGQVNTEAFF.

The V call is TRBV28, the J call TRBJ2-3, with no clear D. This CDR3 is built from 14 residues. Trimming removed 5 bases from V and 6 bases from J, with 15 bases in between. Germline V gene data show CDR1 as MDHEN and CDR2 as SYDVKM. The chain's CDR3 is CASSTPGRLDTQYF. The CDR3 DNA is TGTGCCAGCAGTACCCCTGGACGGCTGGATACGCAGTATTTT.

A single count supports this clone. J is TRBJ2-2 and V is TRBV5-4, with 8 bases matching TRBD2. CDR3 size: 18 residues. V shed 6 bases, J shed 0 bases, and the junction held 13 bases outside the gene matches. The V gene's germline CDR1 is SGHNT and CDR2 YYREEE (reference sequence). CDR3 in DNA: TGTGCCAGCAAATGGAGGGCTAGCGGGCACGCGAACACCGGGGAGCTGTTTTTT. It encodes CASKWRASGHANTGELFF.

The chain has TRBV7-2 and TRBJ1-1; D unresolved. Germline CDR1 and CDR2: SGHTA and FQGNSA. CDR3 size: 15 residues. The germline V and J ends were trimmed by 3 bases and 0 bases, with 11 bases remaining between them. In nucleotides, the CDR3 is TGTGCCAGCAGCTTGATAACGGGGATGAACACTGAAGCTTTCTTT. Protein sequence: CASSLITGMNTEAFF.

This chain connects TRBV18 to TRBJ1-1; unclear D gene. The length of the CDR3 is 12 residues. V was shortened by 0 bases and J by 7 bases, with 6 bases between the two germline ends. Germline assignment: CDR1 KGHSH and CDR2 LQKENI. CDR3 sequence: CASSPPDFEAFF. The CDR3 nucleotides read TGTGCCAGCTCACCACCGGACTTTGAAGCTTTCTTT.

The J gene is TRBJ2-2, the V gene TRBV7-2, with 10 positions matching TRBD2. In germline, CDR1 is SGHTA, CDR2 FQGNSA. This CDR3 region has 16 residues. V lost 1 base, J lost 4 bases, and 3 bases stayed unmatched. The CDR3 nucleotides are TGTGCCAGCAGCTTAGTTAGCGGGAGGAGCACCGGGGAGCTGTTTTTT. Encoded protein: CASSLVSGRSTGELFF.

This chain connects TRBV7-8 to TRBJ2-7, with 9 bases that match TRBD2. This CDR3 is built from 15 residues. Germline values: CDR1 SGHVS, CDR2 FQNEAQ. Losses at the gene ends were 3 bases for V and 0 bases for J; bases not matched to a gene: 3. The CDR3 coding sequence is TGTGCCAGCAGCTTCCTAGCGGGGAGCTCCTACGAGCAGTACTTC. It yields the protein CASSFLAGSSYEQYF.

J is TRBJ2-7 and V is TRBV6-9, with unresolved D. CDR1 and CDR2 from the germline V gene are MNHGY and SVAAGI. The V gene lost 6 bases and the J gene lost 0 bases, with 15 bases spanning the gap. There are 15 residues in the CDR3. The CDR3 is CASSLTDLSSYEQYF. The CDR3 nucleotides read TGTGCCAGCAGCCTAACGGATCTAAGCTCCTACGAGCAGTACTTC.

CDR3 sequence (DNA): TGCGCCAGCGGGACACAACTAAATGAAAAACTGTTTTTT. Its protein is CASGTQLNEKLFF. This sequence joins TRBV23-1 and TRBJ1-4, with a weak D call TRBD1 (6 bases). TRBV23-1 is sorted into the ORF group, with uncertain function. The CDR3 has 13 residues. The germline V and J ends were trimmed by 8 bases and 5 bases, with 12 bases remaining between them.

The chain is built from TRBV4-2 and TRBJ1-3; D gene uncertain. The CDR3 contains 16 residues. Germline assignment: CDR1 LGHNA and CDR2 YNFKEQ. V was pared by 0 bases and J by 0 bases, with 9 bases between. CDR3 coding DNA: TGTGCCAGCAGCCAAGATTTCGATTCCTCTGGAAACACCATATATTTT. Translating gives CASSQDFDSSGNTIYF.

The CDR3 nucleotides read TGTGCCAGCAGTTTGACTCCGGGGGGGCCAAATCCAAGGCCCCAGTACTTC. This encodes CASSLTPGGPNPRPQYF. The rearrangement joins TRBV27 to TRBJ2-5, with 8 bases lining up with TRBD2. The V segment lost 3 bases and the J segment 9 bases; nucleotides outside the gene matches: 18. Germline V gene sequence: CDR1 MNHEY, CDR2 SMNVEV (reference sequence). This CDR3 region has 17 residues.

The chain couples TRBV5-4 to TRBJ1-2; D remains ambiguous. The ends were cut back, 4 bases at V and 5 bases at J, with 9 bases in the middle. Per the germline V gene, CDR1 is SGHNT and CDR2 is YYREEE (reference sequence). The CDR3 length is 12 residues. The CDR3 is CASSGDVYGYTF. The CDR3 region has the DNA TGTGCCAGCAGCGGGGATGTATATGGCTACACCTTC. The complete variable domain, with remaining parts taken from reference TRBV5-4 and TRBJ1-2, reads ETGVTQSPTHLIKTRGQQVTLRCSSQSGHNTVSWYQQALGQGPQFIFQYYREEENGRGNFPPRFSGLQFPNYSSELNVNALELDDSALYLCASSGDVYGYTFGSGTRLTVV.

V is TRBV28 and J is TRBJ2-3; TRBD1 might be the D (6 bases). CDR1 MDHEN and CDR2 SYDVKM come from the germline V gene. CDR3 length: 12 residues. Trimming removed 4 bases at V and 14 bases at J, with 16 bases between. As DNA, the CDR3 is TGTGCCAGCAGTTCAACCGGGACAAAGGGGTATTTT. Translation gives CASSSTGTKGYF.

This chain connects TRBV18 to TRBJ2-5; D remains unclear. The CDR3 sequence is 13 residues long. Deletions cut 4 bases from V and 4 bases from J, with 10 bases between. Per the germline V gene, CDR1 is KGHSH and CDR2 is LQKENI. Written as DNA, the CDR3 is TGTGCCAGCTCACAGGGAATCGGAGAGACCCAGTACTTC. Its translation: CASSQGIGETQYF. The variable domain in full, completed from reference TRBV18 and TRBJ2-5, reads NAGVMQNPRHLVRRRGQEARLRCSPMKGHSHVYWYRQLPEEGLKFMVYLQKENIIDESGMPKERFSAEFPKEGPSILRIQQVVRGDSAAYFCASSQGIGETQYFGPGTRLLVL.

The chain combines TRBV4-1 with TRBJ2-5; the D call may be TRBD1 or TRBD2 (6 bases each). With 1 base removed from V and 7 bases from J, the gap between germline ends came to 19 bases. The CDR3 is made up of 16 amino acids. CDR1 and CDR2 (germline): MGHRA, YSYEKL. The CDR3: CASSQVGGTNEGTQYF. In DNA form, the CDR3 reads TGCGCCAGCAGCCAAGTGGGCGGGACAAATGAGGGGACCCAGTACTTC.

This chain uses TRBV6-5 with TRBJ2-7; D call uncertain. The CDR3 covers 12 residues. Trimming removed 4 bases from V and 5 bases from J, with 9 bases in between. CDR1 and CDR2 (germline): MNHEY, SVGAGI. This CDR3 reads CASSSPEDEQYF. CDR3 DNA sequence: TGTGCCAGCAGTTCCCCTGAGGACGAGCAGTACTTC.

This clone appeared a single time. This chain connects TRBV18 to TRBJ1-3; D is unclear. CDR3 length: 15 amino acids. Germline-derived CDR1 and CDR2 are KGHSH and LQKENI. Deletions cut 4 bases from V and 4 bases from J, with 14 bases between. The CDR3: CASSLADLSGNTIYF. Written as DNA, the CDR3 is TGTGCCAGCTCACTAGCGGACTTGTCCGGAAACACCATATATTTT.

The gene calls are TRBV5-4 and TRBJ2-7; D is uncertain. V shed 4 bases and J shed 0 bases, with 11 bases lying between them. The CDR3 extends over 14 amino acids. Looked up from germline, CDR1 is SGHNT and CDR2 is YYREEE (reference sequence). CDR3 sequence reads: CASSATLSSYEQYF. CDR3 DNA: TGTGCCAGCAGCGCGACACTCAGCTCCTACGAGCAGTACTTC.

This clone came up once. The CDR3 spells CASSPRETYYGYTF. The CDR3 nucleotides read TGTGCCAGCAGTCCCCGAGAGACCTACTATGGCTACACCTTC. The rearrangement joins TRBV27 to TRBJ1-2; D remains unclear. Trimming stripped 5 bases from V and 3 bases from J, with 13 bases between. The germline CDR1 and CDR2 sequences are MNHEY and SMNVEV (reference sequence). This CDR3 comprises 14 residues.

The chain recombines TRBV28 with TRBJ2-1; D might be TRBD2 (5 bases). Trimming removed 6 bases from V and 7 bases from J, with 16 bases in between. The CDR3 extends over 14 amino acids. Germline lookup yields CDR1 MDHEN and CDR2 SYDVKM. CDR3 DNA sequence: TGTGCCAGCAGCCGGACGGAGGACGGGAATGAGCAGTTCTTC. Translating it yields CASSRTEDGNEQFF.

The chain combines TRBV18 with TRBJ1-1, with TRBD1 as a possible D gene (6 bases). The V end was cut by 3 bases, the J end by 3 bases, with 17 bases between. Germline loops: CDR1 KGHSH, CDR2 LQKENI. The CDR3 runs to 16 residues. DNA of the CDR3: TGTGCCAGCTCACCTATCGGGGGCGCAAAAGACACTGAAGCTTTCTTT. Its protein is CASSPIGGAKDTEAFF.